This entry lists 28 T cell receptor beta chains sequenced from one sample in a study of cytomegalovirus exposure and HLA in healthy donors. With 60 Vbeta and 13 Jbeta primers, the PCR was carried out. The repertoire was sequenced with immunoSEQ multiplex PCR; TCRdb's copy has only in-frame clones and lacks some. The sample holds some 190,000 clones, around 76% seen once. Sequencing input: PBMCs. These receptors were obtained from a man aged 40-50 years in good health and CMV-seronegative.

This clone was counted a single time. The V gene is TRBV28, the J gene TRBJ1-1; D uncertain. The germline V gene encodes CDR1 MDHEN and CDR2 SYDVKM. V was pared by 2 bases and J by 3 bases, with 13 bases between. The CDR3 has 15 amino acids. The CDR3 nucleotides are TGTGCCAGCAGTTTAATCGATCTGGGCGACACTGAAGCTTTCTTT. Its protein is CASSLIDLGDTEAFF. Full variable domain (outside the CDR3, taken from reference TRBV28 and TRBJ1-1): DVKVTQSSRYLVKRTGEKVFLECVQDMDHENMFWYRQDPGLGLRLIYFSYDVKMKEKGDIPEGYSVSREKKERFSLILESASTNQTSMYLCASSLIDLGDTEAFFGQGTRLTVV.

The chain joins TRBV7-9 to TRBJ1-1; D gene uncertain. The CDR3 is 11 residues long. Trimming cost V 6 bases and J 4 bases, with 6 bases left between them. The germline gives CDR1 SEHNR, CDR2 FQNEAQ (reference sequence). The CDR3 coding sequence is TGTGCCAGCAGTGAGGGCACTGAAGCTTTCTTT. Protein product: CASSEGTEAFF.

J is TRBJ2-5 and V is TRBV19; 9 bases are shared with TRBD2. The V segment lost 6 bases and the J segment 4 bases; nucleotides outside the gene matches: 9. CDR3 length equals 15 residues. The germline CDR1 and CDR2 sequences are LNHDA and SQIVND (reference sequence). The CDR3 nucleotides are TGTGCCAGTAGGATTAGCGGGGGAACTAGAGAGACCCAGTACTTC. Translating gives CASRISGGTRETQYF.

This clone was detected once. This rearrangement joins TRBV6-5 to TRBJ1-5; D remains unclear. The V gene lost 6 bases and the J gene lost 1 base, with 13 bases spanning the gap. Germline V gene sequence: CDR1 MNHEY, CDR2 SVGAGI. The length of the CDR3 is 15 residues. CDR3 nucleotide sequence: TGTGCCAGCAGCTCCTACTACATCAGCAATCAGCCCCAGCATTTT. This sequence encodes CASSSYYISNQPQHF.

The chain is built from TRBV5-1 and TRBJ1-4, with D possibly matching TRBD1 (5 bases). Germline V gene lookup returns CDR1 SGHRS and CDR2 YFSETQ. The CDR3 extends over 14 amino acids. The V end lost 0 bases, the J end lost 8 bases, and 11 bases lay between the germline ends. Written as DNA, the CDR3 is TGCGCCAGCAGCTTGGAGGGGTTTCGGGAAAAACTGTTTTTT. Protein sequence: CASSLEGFREKLFF.

The gene calls are TRBV9 and TRBJ1-2; D may be TRBD1 (6 bases). V lost 5 bases and J 4 bases, leaving 15 bases between the germline ends. The CDR3 is 14 amino acids. Germline V lookup: CDR1 SGDLS, CDR2 YYNGEE. In DNA form, the CDR3 reads TGTGCCAGCAGTAAGGGGGGGGGAGTCTATGGCTACACCTTC. This codes for CASSKGGGVYGYTF.

This chain's CDR3 is CASSHGMVAGLTGELFF. The DNA for the CDR3 is TGTGCCAGCAGCCACGGAATGGTAGCGGGCCTCACCGGGGAGCTGTTTTTT. The rearrangement joins TRBV7-2 to TRBJ2-2; 7 bases agree with TRBD2. CDR1 and CDR2 (germline): SGHTA, FQGNSA. This CDR3 comprises 17 residues. Trimming cost V 5 bases and J 4 bases; bases outside gene matches: 13. Complete variable domain (other parts from reference TRBV7-2 and TRBJ2-2): GAGVSQSPSNKVTEKGKDVELRCDPISGHTALYWYRQSLGQGLEFLIYFQGNSAPDKSGLPSDRFSAERTGGSVSTLTIQRTQQEDSAVYLCASSHGMVAGLTGELFFGEGSRLTVL.

The V gene is TRBV4-1, the J gene TRBJ2-3, with 14 bases that match TRBD2. This CDR3 spans 17 amino acids. Germline CDR1 MGHRA, CDR2 YSYEKL. After removal of 4 bases from V and 0 bases from J, the junction contained 3 bases not matched to a gene. The CDR3 region has the DNA TGCGCCAGCAGCCGGGGACTAGCGGGGGCTAGCACAGATACGCAGTATTTT. It specifies CASSRGLAGASTDTQYF.

The chain is built from TRBV2 and TRBJ1-1; maybe TRBD1 (6 bases). The CDR3 consists of 14 residues. V was shortened by 5 bases and J by 7 bases, with 17 bases between the two germline ends. Germline-derived CDR1 and CDR2 are SNHLY and FYNNEI. The CDR3 spells CASSSLHRASEAFF. The CDR3, as DNA: TGTGCCAGCAGTTCGCTGCACAGGGCAAGTGAAGCTTTCTTT.

This clone was detected only once. The chain employs TRBV2 and TRBJ1-4, with D possibly being TRBD1 (5 bases). Looked up from germline, CDR1 is SNHLY and CDR2 is FYNNEI. Trimming pared 6 bases from V and 0 bases from J, leaving 14 bases between. The CDR3 contains 16 residues. CDR3 nucleotide sequence: TGTGCCAGCAGCGGGACGGGGGGGGCAACTAATGAAAAACTGTTTTTT. Its protein product is CASSGTGGATNEKLFF.

This clone was observed a handful of times. The chain links TRBV19 to TRBJ2-7; 7 nucleotides line up with TRBD2. Trimming removed 5 bases from V and 2 bases from J; junction bases left unmatched: 3. The germline gives CDR1 LNHDA, CDR2 SQIVND (reference sequence). The CDR3 contains 13 residues. CDR3 DNA sequence: TGTGCCAGTAGTTTCGGACTAGCCTACGAGCAGTACTTC. Its translation: CASSFGLAYEQYF.

The chain recombines TRBV27 with TRBJ2-7; 7 bases are shared with TRBD2. Trimming removed 8 bases from V and 5 bases from J; junction bases left unmatched: 12. CDR1 MNHEY and CDR2 SMNVEV come from the germline V gene (reference sequence). CDR3 length: 14 amino acids. CDR3 region: CASSWAGGRNEQYF. The CDR3 DNA sequence: TGTGCCAGCTCCTGGGCCGGGGGGAGGAACGAGCAGTACTTC.

The rearrangement uses TRBV7-3 and TRBJ2-5; 8 positions agree with TRBD2. This CDR3 has 17 amino acids. Germline V gene lookup returns CDR1 SGHTA and CDR2 FQGTGA. Losses at the gene ends were 5 bases for V and 1 base for J; bases not matched to a gene: 12. CDR3 sequence (DNA): TGTGCCAGCAGCCCAGGCTTAGCGGGGCCCCTCCAAGAGACCCAGTACTTC. As protein: CASSPGLAGPLQETQYF.

The chain is built from TRBV19 and TRBJ1-5, with 8 bases that match TRBD1. The V segment lost 10 bases and the J segment 5 bases; nucleotides outside the gene matches: 10. In germline, CDR1 is LNHDA, CDR2 SQIVND (reference sequence). The CDR3 contains 14 residues. The CDR3 is CATQTGEGYQPQHF. In nucleotides, the CDR3 is TGTGCCACCCAGACAGGGGAAGGCTATCAGCCCCAGCATTTT.

The chain employs TRBV27 and TRBJ2-7, with D perhaps matching TRBD1 (6 bases). Between the trimmed V and J ends, which lost 2 bases and 3 bases, there was a span of 8 bases. The germline CDR1 and CDR2 sequences are MNHEY and SMNVEV (reference sequence). CDR3 length: 13 residues. CDR3 sequence reads: CASSLTQGYEQYF. CDR3 coding DNA: TGTGCCAGCAGTTTAACACAGGGCTACGAGCAGTACTTC.

This clone is a singleton in its sample. V and J are TRBV15 and TRBJ2-1; D gene uncertain. Germline assignment: CDR1 LNHNV and CDR2 YYDKDF (reference sequence). Trimming removed 1 base at V and 8 bases at J, with 9 bases between. This CDR3 region has 13 residues. CDR3 loop: CATSRVRGDEQFF. CDR3 nucleotide sequence: TGTGCCACCAGCAGAGTAAGAGGCGATGAGCAGTTCTTC.

The chain has TRBV6-5 and TRBJ2-7; D is perhaps TRBD1 (5 bases). Trimming took off 0 bases at V and 2 bases at J, with 8 bases between the two ends. The CDR3 spans 14 residues. Germline lookup yields CDR1 MNHEY and CDR2 SVGAGI. As DNA, the CDR3 is TGTGCCAGCAGTTACTCAGGGGCAGCCTACGAGCAGTACTTC. Translated: CASSYSGAAYEQYF.

The chain uses TRBV2 and TRBJ2-2, with 7 positions matching TRBD1. The germline V gene has CDR1 SNHLY and CDR2 FYNNEI. The ends lost 6 bases at V and 1 base at J; junction bases unmatched: 8. The CDR3 is 16 residues long. The CDR3 is CASRASPGGNTGELFF. The CDR3 nucleotides are TGTGCCAGCAGGGCATCGCCAGGGGGGAACACCGGGGAGCTGTTTTTT.

The rearrangement joins TRBV16 to TRBJ2-7, with TRBD2 identical over 16 bases. Germline loops: CDR1 KGHSY, CDR2 FQNENV. V shed 2 bases and J 6 bases; nucleotides not matched to a gene: 10. CDR3 length: 18 residues. CDR3 sequence (DNA): TGTGCCAGCAGCCAACTAGCGGGACTAGCGGGAGGGCCGGGCGAGCAGTACTTC. It translates to CASSQLAGLAGGPGEQYF.

This chain links TRBV7-2 with TRBJ2-7, with a tentative D call TRBD1 (5 bases). From germline, CDR1 is SGHTA and CDR2 FQGNSA. The CDR3 runs 14 residues. The V gene lost 1 base and the J gene lost 6 bases, with 13 bases spanning the gap. The CDR3 DNA sequence: TGTGCCAGCAGCTTAGGGGGCCGACCGCTCGAGCAGTACTTC. Translating it yields CASSLGGRPLEQYF.

The chain recombines TRBV9 with TRBJ2-3; D might be TRBD2 (5 bases). From germline, CDR1 is SGDLS and CDR2 YYNGEE. The CDR3 length is 15 residues. The V and J ends lost 0 bases and 6 bases respectively, with 14 bases between them. CDR3 bases: TGTGCCAGCAGCGTAGAACCTAGGAGGACGGATACGCAGTATTTT. Its protein is CASSVEPRRTDTQYF.

The chain uses TRBV30 and TRBJ2-1; D might be TRBD1 (6 bases). Germline V lookup: CDR1 GTSNPN, CDR2 SVGIG (reference sequence). The CDR3 is 13 residues long. Trimming cost V 7 bases and J 4 bases, with 14 bases left between them. DNA for the CDR3: TGTGCCTCCGAGGGGGTTCCTTACAATGAGCAGTTCTTC. It specifies CASEGVPYNEQFF.

The chain carries TRBV5-1 and TRBJ1-2, with 9 bases matching TRBD1. The germline V gene encodes CDR1 SGHRS and CDR2 YFSETQ. The CDR3 covers 16 residues. V dropped 4 bases and J dropped 5; count of bases not matched to a gene: 12. CDR3 sequence (DNA): TGCGCCAGCAGCCTGGAGGGACAGGGCCCAGGGTATGGCTACACCTTC. Encoded protein: CASSLEGQGPGYGYTF.

This clone was seen more than once but under ten times. V gene TRBV18 combines with J gene TRBJ2-7; 7 nucleotides agree with TRBD2. The V segment lost 4 bases and the J segment 1 base; nucleotides outside the gene matches: 7. This CDR3 contains 15 residues. Germline V CDR1 and CDR2: KGHSH, LQKENI. The CDR3 sequence: CASSLSGTNSYEQYF. The CDR3 DNA follows: TGTGCCAGCTCACTTTCCGGGACTAATTCCTACGAGCAGTACTTC.

This clone was counted once. The rearrangement uses TRBV4-1 and TRBJ2-7; the D gene is possibly TRBD1 (6 bases). Germline V gives CDR1 MGHRA, CDR2 YSYEKL. CDR3 length: 17 residues. V was clipped by 1 base and J by 3 bases, with 19 bases between them. In nucleotides, the CDR3 is TGCGCCAGCAGCCAAGTCTTCCCAAGACAGGATTACTACGAGCAGTACTTC. This codes for CASSQVFPRQDYYEQYF.

The gene calls are TRBV7-9 and TRBJ2-7; TRBD1 might be the D (5 bases). Trimming shortened V by 2 bases and J by 12 bases, and 11 bases separated the two germline ends. Germline CDR1 reads SEHNR; CDR2 reads FQNEAQ (reference sequence). This CDR3 is built from 11 residues. CDR3 bases: TGTGCCAGCAGCTTACAGGGTGTAACGTACTTC. Protein product: CASSLQGVTYF.

The chain uses TRBV9 and TRBJ1-2; possibly TRBD1 for D (6 bases). The CDR3 is 14 amino acids. Trimming stripped 0 bases from V and 3 bases from J, with 9 bases between. CDR1 SGDLS and CDR2 YYNGEE come from the germline V gene. The CDR3 DNA sequence: TGTGCCAGCAGCGTAGAACAGGGCGACTATGGCTACACCTTC. This encodes CASSVEQGDYGYTF.

The chain links TRBV6-5 to TRBJ2-7; 8 bases are a match to TRBD1. Per germline, CDR1 MNHEY and CDR2 SVGAGI. After removal of 4 bases from V and 6 bases from J, the junction contained 11 bases not matched to a gene. This CDR3 has 15 residues. The CDR3 sequence is CASSSRVRGHFEQYF. In nucleotides, the CDR3 is TGTGCCAGCAGTTCCCGAGTCAGGGGGCATTTCGAGCAGTACTTC.